This passage covers 22 T cell receptor beta chains from one sample sequenced in a study of blood T cells in healthy people across ages. The authors ran a second PCR of roughly 6 to 11 cycles using a sample-barcoded 5' primer and a J-beta primer mix. TCRdb reanalysed the 5' RACE reads using MiXCR and keeps one entry per CDR3 protein. The table has about 670,000 distinct CDR3 sequences, around 38% seen once. The sequencing sample was made of blood. Source of these receptors: a man older than 75 in good health.

This sequence joins TRBV20-1 and TRBJ2-5; 8 bases are shared with TRBD2. The V gene end was trimmed by 3 bases and the J gene end by 6 bases; junction bases not matched to a gene: 6. The CDR3 has 13 residues. Per the germline V gene, CDR1 is DFQATT and CDR2 is SNEGSKA (reference sequence). The CDR3 DNA reads TGCAGTGCTAGTCGGGGGGGCCGGAAGACCCAGTACTTC. Protein product: CSASRGGRKTQYF.

The V gene is TRBV20-1, the J gene TRBJ2-7, with 7 positions matching TRBD2. Germline lookup yields CDR1 DFQATT and CDR2 SNEGSKA (reference sequence). The CDR3 has 14 residues. V lost 6 bases and J lost 0; bases outside the gene matches: 8. The CDR3 nucleotides read TGCAGTGCGGACGGGACTACAAGCTCCTACGAGCAGTACTTC. This codes for CSADGTTSSYEQYF.

Many counts were recorded for this clonotype. The chain couples TRBV20-1 to TRBJ1-2; D is undetermined. The CDR3 has 11 amino acids. In germline, CDR1 is DFQATT, CDR2 SNEGSKA (reference sequence). Trimming removed 0 bases at V and 2 bases at J, with 1 base between. The DNA of the CDR3 is TGCAGTGCTAGAGAAAACTATGGCTACACCTTC. Protein sequence: CSARENYGYTF.

This clonotype appeared many times. The rearrangement links TRBV27 to TRBJ1-5, with TRBD1 matching over 8 bases. J lost 7 bases, V lost 5 bases, and 10 bases had no gene match. The CDR3 has 15 amino acids. The germline gives CDR1 MNHEY, CDR2 SMNVEV (reference sequence). DNA for the CDR3: TGTGCCAGCAGTCTAGGACAGGGAGAATGGCAGCCCCAGCATTTT. It yields the protein CASSLGQGEWQPQHF.

Points on this clonotype: With a much larger clone just one base away, this may be a read error. The chain joins TRBV7-2 to TRBJ2-1; 7 nucleotides agree with TRBD2. Germline V lookup: CDR1 SGHTA, CDR2 FQGNSA. The junction had 11 bases not matched to a gene; V was cut back by 5 bases and J by 13 bases. The CDR3 length is 13 residues. The CDR3 reads CASSGVLAETQFF. In nucleotides, the CDR3 is TGTGCCAGCAGCGGAGTCCTAGCGGAGACCCAGTTCTTC.

Of note for this clonotype: This may come from a read error, since a much larger clone is one base off. The rearrangement uses TRBV20-1 and TRBJ2-7; weak D call: TRBD2 (5 bases). CDR3 size: 14 residues. Germline V gene data show CDR1 as DFQATT and CDR2 as SNEGSKA (reference sequence). The DNA of the CDR3 is TGCGGTGCTAGCCGAACAACCTCTAGATACGAGCAGTACTTC. It codes for CGASRTTSRYEQYF.

This clonotype was seen a handful of times. The rearrangement uses TRBV11-2 and TRBJ2-7; D is possibly TRBD2 (5 bases). V was shortened by 1 base and J by 3 bases, with 13 bases between the two germline ends. This CDR3 has 15 residues. Germline assignment: CDR1 SGHAT and CDR2 FQNNGV. The CDR3 spells CASSLVDSKNYEQYF. DNA of the CDR3: TGTGCCAGCAGCTTAGTGGACTCAAAAAACTACGAGCAGTACTTC.

The count of this clonotype is one. This rearrangement joins TRBV20-1 to TRBJ2-1, with 10 bases aligning to TRBD2. Germline CDR1 and CDR2: DFQATT and SNEGSKA (reference sequence). V was clipped by 5 bases and J by 10 bases; unmatched bases: 14. CDR3 length: 15 residues. CDR3 DNA sequence: TGCAGTGCTGGGGGTGGGCTAGCGGGAGTGGACGAGCAGTTCTTC. Protein: CSAGGGLAGVDEQFF.

The genes are TRBV5-1 and TRBJ2-5; 8 bases map to TRBD1. The DNA end is more similar to TRBJ2-7, so the J call may be wrong. The CDR3 loop spans 14 amino acids. CDR1 and CDR2 (germline): SGHRS, YFSETQ. This chain's CDR3 is CASSLPTGVHEQYF. CDR3 nucleotides: TGCGCCAGCAGCCTTCCGACAGGGGTCCACGAGCAGTACTTC.

J is TRBJ2-1 and V is TRBV20-1; maybe TRBD1 (5 bases). Germline CDR1 is DFQATT and CDR2 is SNEGSKA (reference sequence). The CDR3 is 14 residues long. The V end was cut by 6 bases, the J end by 0 bases, with 12 bases between. Written as DNA, the CDR3 is TGCAGTGCCAAGGACACGAGCTCCTACAATGAGCAGTTCTTC. This codes for CSAKDTSSYNEQFF.

This clonotype occurred a few times. The chain joins TRBV7-9 to TRBJ2-1, with 7 bases matching TRBD2. V gave up 5 bases and J gave up 5 bases; unmatched junction bases: 9. Germline-derived CDR1 and CDR2 are SEHNR and FQNEAQ (reference sequence). The CDR3 spans 15 residues. The CDR3 DNA reads as TGTGCCAGCAGCGGAGCGGGACTACCGGACAATGAGCAGTTCTTC. Translated: CASSGAGLPDNEQFF.

The chain joins TRBV3-1 to TRBJ2-1, with TRBD1 matching 10 bases. The CDR3 runs to 13 residues. With 4 bases clipped from V and 13 bases from J, the junction kept 7 bases outside the gene matches. Germline CDR1 and CDR2: LGHDT and YNNKEL (reference sequence). CDR3 sequence: CASSRGQGGTQFF. CDR3 bases: TGTGCCAGCAGCCGAGGACAGGGGGGGACCCAGTTCTTC.

This clonotype was picked up a small number of times. V is TRBV5-1 and J is TRBJ1-1, with D maybe TRBD1 (5 bases). The ends were cut back, 0 bases at V and 1 base at J, with 10 bases in the middle. In germline, CDR1 is SGHRS, CDR2 YFSETQ. This CDR3 is built from 15 residues. The CDR3 reads CASSLDPGRNTEAFF. CDR3 bases: TGCGCCAGCAGCTTGGATCCAGGGAGGAACACTGAAGCTTTCTTT.

This chain links TRBV20-1 with TRBJ2-7; D may be TRBD2 (6 bases). The V gene lost 1 base and the J gene lost 0 bases, with 16 bases spanning the gap. The CDR3 has 16 amino acids. CDR1 and CDR2 from the germline V gene are DFQATT and SNEGSKA (reference sequence). The CDR3 protein is CSARGTGTLSSYEQYF. The CDR3 DNA is TGCAGTGCTAGAGGGACCGGGACTCTAAGCTCCTACGAGCAGTACTTC.

In its sample, this clonotype was seen once. Compared with germline, one end of the junction differs, possibly owing to a read error. The chain carries TRBV4-3 and TRBJ1-6; D not resolved. The germline V gene has CDR1 LGHNA and CDR2 YSLEER. CDR3 length: 15 residues. CDR3 residues: CTSSQETGLSSPLHF. The CDR3 DNA is TGCACCAGCAGCCAAGAAACGGGGTTGAGTTCACCCCTCCACTTT.

The table lists this clonotype with a few counts. V gene TRBV15 combines with J gene TRBJ1-4; D is ambiguous. Germline CDR1 LNHNV, CDR2 YYDKDF (reference sequence). The CDR3 extends over 15 amino acids. With 5 bases removed from V and 4 bases from J, the gap between germline ends came to 14 bases. The CDR3 spells CATSGKDGLNEKLFF. CDR3 nucleotides: TGTGCCACCAGCGGAAAGGACGGTCTTAATGAAAAACTGTTTTTT.

In the case of this clonotype: A single base separates this from a much larger clone, so it may be a read error. This chain links TRBV7-2 with TRBJ2-6; weak D call: TRBD1 (6 bases). The CDR3 is 16 residues long. CDR1 and CDR2 from the germline V gene are SGHTA and FQGNSA. The chain's CDR3 is CASSLAGNSGANVQTF. The CDR3 nucleotides are TGTGCCAGCAGCTTGGCTGGGAATTCAGGGGCCAACGTCCAGACTTTC.

V and J are TRBV20-1 and TRBJ2-5, with D maybe TRBD2 (8 bases). The CDR3 has 16 amino acids. In germline, CDR1 is DFQATT, CDR2 SNEGSKA (reference sequence). Trimming removed 0 bases from V and 4 bases from J, with 18 bases in between. In DNA, the CDR3 is TGCAGTGCTAGAGATCCGGGAGGGGGCGGGGCAGAGACCCAGTACTTC. This sequence encodes CSARDPGGGGAETQYF.

The CDR3 region is CSGGQLYNEQFF. The CDR3 DNA sequence: TGCAGTGGAGGACAGCTTTACAATGAGCAGTTCTTC. This rearrangement joins TRBV20-1 to TRBJ2-1, with D perhaps TRBD1 (6 bases). V gave up 7 bases and J gave up 4 bases, with 11 bases separating them. The CDR3 contains 12 residues. The germline V gene encodes CDR1 DFQATT and CDR2 SNEGSKA (reference sequence).

The chain joins TRBV2 to TRBJ2-4; TRBD1 matches at 9 bases. The end of the DNA is better explained by TRBJ2-7, so the J call may be wrong. Germline assignment: CDR1 SNHLY and CDR2 FYNNEI. The CDR3 extends over 13 amino acids. The CDR3: CASQGQGAYEQYF. CDR3 sequence (DNA): TGTGCCAGCCAGGGACAGGGAGCCTACGAGCAGTACTTC.

J is TRBJ2-1 and V is TRBV11-2; unclear D gene. Germline CDR1 reads SGHAT; CDR2 reads FQNNGV. With 5 bases removed from V and 8 bases from J, the gap between germline ends came to 13 bases. The CDR3 is 13 amino acids. CDR3 nucleotide sequence: TGTGCCAGCAGCCCACCCACCTGGTATGAGCAGTTCTTC. Translation gives CASSPPTWYEQFF.

The chain joins TRBV12-3 or TRBV12-4 to TRBJ2-5; either TRBD1 or TRBD2 may supply D (5 bases each). V was pared by 5 bases and J by 1 base, with 11 bases between. CDR3 size: 14 residues. CDR3 in amino acids: CASSVPGTQETQYF. CDR3 DNA: TGTGCCAGCAGTGTACCAGGGACCCAAGAGACCCAGTACTTC.